This TCR beta chain was sequenced during a study of cytomegalovirus exposure and HLA in healthy donors listed by TCRdb under 2017. Regarding the study in general: An earlier analysis of some 600 of the donors reported 250 to 350 Gb of sequence data and approximately 120 million unique TCR beta sequences obtained from around 190 million T cells. An early release that covered about 640 HLA-typed donors contained approximately 300 gigabases of sequencing data and 65 million to 100 million unique TCR sequences. Of the roughly 430 genotyped donors, about 80% fell in the genetic ancestry cluster associated with self-reported Caucasian donors. The study aimed to test whether cataloging public T cell receptors could reveal signatures of past pathogen exposure. The T cell repertoires of some 700 subjects were profiled by immunosequencing and related to cytomegalovirus serostatus. Besides the first cohort of 666 subjects, a separate validation cohort made up of 120 or so different subjects was used. High-throughput TCR immunosequencing, statistical association of individual TCRs with disease status, and machine learning were combined to predict cytomegalovirus infection status. A later analysis re-examined previously published TCR beta repertoires from 500 to 700 donors and added high-resolution HLA genotyping to investigate patterns of TCR occurrence. Rather than using new phenotypic data, the later analysis identified candidate immune exposures from TCR beta sequences and from how often those sequences occurred across donors. To decide whether each TCR beta V gene segment behaved as functional or pseudogenic, an earlier analysis of some 570 of the donors relied on high-throughput TCR beta sequencing. Alongside the repertoire data, information on donor age, sex, ethnicity and CMV serostatus was compiled. In a later genetic analysis, genome-wide SNP genotypes for about 65% of the roughly 670 donors were used, and that subset was treated as a discovery cohort. All discovery cohort repertoires had been generated on a single sequencing platform. HLA typing included class I and class II loci at four-digit resolution. The number of typed donors differed by locus: about 620-640 for A, B, C, DRB1 and DQB1; 500 to 550 for DQA1; about 600 for DPA1; and roughly 450 for DPB1. Four to six DR-DQ haplotypes were handled as single units for association and clustering because linkage in the cohort was strong. Across around 400 genotyped donors of the cohort, an average of about 240,000 unique TCR beta nucleotide sequences per donor were sequenced, and about a sixth of those sequences were non-productive. Summary of the overall study and its limitations: A few of the identified cytomegalovirus-associated TCR beta chains were confirmed in vitro to be specific for cytomegalovirus antigens. Because the 87-base-pair reads could not distinguish some IMGT-functional V segments, including TRBV6-2 and TRBV6-3, those segments were excluded. In a later analysis, 16,951 TCR beta sequences were associated with specific HLA alleles at a false discovery rate of 0.05. The sequencing pipeline was judged likely to have produced a cluster of highly shared sequence variants as a technical artifact. The only immune exposure information available for the cohort was CMV serostatus. Presence/absence analyses assumed roughly uniform sequencing depth across donors, an assumption that may not hold. An association between a missense DCLRE1C variant and V-gene and J-gene trimming of TCR beta chains was found in a later genetic analysis and replicated in an independent cohort. In a later analysis, TCR association rates were found to vary across HLA loci, with the most associated TCRs seen for DRB1 alleles and the fewest for HLA-C alleles. In a later analysis, most CMV-associated TCR beta chains were found to appear HLA-restricted, with HLA associations seemingly driven largely by CMV exposure. A total of fewer than 200 TCR beta chains were listed by the study as associated with cytomegalovirus. Several of the top co-occurrence clusters appeared to be linked to parvovirus B19, influenza, CMV and Epstein-Barr virus, according to a later analysis. In a later genetic analysis, fewer N-insertions in productive TCRs were reported among donors in an Asian-associated ancestry cluster than the approximately 670-donor mean. In an earlier analysis of 450 to 750 of the donors, most TCR beta V segments appeared in productive rearrangements about 90% or about 30% of the time, broadly matching IMGT annotations. Only TCR beta chains were sequenced in this cohort, and the absence of alpha or paired-chain data limited detectable features. The classifier was reported to diagnose cytomegalovirus status with high specificity and sensitivity in both the original cohort and the validation cohort. Correlated functional status among segregating V segments might reflect linkage disequilibrium, but an unknown experimental factor could not be ruled out. In a later analysis, HLA-associated TCR beta chains were found to be more clonally expanded and to have lower generation probabilities than equally common non-associated chains. It was suggested by the authors that the approach could potentially be generalized to other disease states and immunological phenotypes. The earlier analysis of approximately 590 of the donors excluded around 17 rarely observed V segments, including chromosome 9 orphons, because counts were too low. When HLA alleles, especially DR and DQ, strongly co-occurred, TCR associations were difficult to assign to individual alleles. Most TCR sequences were seen in very few donors, while some public TCRs were found in many individuals. A further reported finding was that TCR beta sequences accurately predicted the HLA-A and HLA-B alleles for most subjects in the first cohort. Because some donors lacked HLA typing at each locus, the association tests relied only on the typed subset.

In total, 600 or so healthy bone marrow donors made up the cohort. All cohort members were sampled while nominally healthy, although unrecorded immune exposures were likely present. The donor was CMV seronegative and belonged to the group of 352 seronegative cohort members. Every donor gave a peripheral blood sample, and the peripheral blood mononuclear cells from that sample were used for TCR beta sequencing. Genomic DNA was extracted from the blood cell samples with the Qiagen DNeasy Blood Extraction Kit. This clone has just one count. Its specific antigen is unknown. No base qualities exist here, and no much larger clone lies one base off it. Trimming costs V 0 bases and J 2 bases, and their ends lie 17 bases apart. From cysteine to phenylalanine, the CDR3 is 17 amino acids long. Only the CDR3 DNA is retained, 51 bases long and in frame from the first base. CDR1 and CDR2 are read off the germline V gene as SGHRS and YFSETQ.

Library construction relied on the immunoSEQ multiplex PCR assay. For the multiplex PCR, a mixture combining 60 forward primers for TCR Vbeta segments and 13 reverse primers for TCR Jbeta segments was used. Amplification of the CDR3 region of rearranged TCR beta genes was performed with a multiplex PCR assay on genomic DNA. The amplified TCR beta libraries were sequenced on the Illumina HiSeq System as 87-base-pair reads. The authors processed their data as follows. A later analysis counted tens of millions of unique TCR beta chains across the 700 or so repertoires, and some 11 million of these chains were shared by at least two donors. Raw reads were error-corrected and collapsed into unique sequences with a nearest-neighbor algorithm that merged closely related sequences to remove PCR and sequencing errors. V, D and J gene segments were assigned by aligning CDR3 sequences to IMGT reference sequences. For a sequence to be retained, a match of at least six nucleotides was required to both a V gene segment and a J gene segment. Rearrangements were classified as productive when the CDR3 lacked stop codons and remained in frame with V and J, and all other rearrangements were classified as non-productive. Following IMGT convention, CDR3 was defined as the stretch from the second conserved V-encoded cysteine up to the conserved J-encoded phenylalanine. Sequences without an unambiguous match to a single V gene segment were excluded from the earlier analysis of about 600 of the donors. In an earlier analysis of a few hundred of the donors, V segments were called functional above 56.7% productive rearrangements and were called segregating when the between-donor standard deviation exceeded 5%. A statistical classification framework was built to diagnose cytomegalovirus status from the catalog of TCR beta chain sequences. A later analysis assigned V and J genes by comparing TCR nucleotide sequences with IMGT/GENE-DB human TR gene sequences. A later analysis assigned CDR3 sequences and most-parsimonious VDJ recombination scenarios with the TCRdist pipeline. A later analysis defined each TCR beta chain by its CDR3 amino acid sequence plus V-gene family, and excluded reads lacking a unique V-gene family. As a way to deal with suspected cross-contamination and a sequencing artifact, a later analysis dropped more than 500 nucleotide sequences that were highly shared and had low generation probability. A later analysis calculated a clonal expansion index for each public chain from normalized within-repertoire ranks of inferred template counts. In a later analysis, generation probabilities were computed using a VDJ recombination model fitted to out-of-frame rearrangements, and the results were checked against IGoR. A later analysis scored TCR-TCR, TCR-HLA and TCR-CMV co-occurrence with hypergeometric tests, applying a repertoire-size bias correction to TCR pairs. To estimate false discovery rates, a later analysis permuted the HLA or CMV assignments 20 times. In a later analysis, co-occurring TCRs were grouped using DBSCAN, with TCRdist sequence similarity added in when clustering inside HLA-allele-positive subsets. Repertoires with fewer than 30,000 or more than 120,000 public chains were left out of co-occurrence clustering, as were about five repertoires with anomalous nucleotide sharing. Not all clones reach the TCRdb copy of this immuneACCESS table, which keeps in-frame sequences only. Checked studies attribute under half of the gap to unresolved V genes and leave the rest unexplained. The V and J calls and the clone size are those of that table, but D and trimming were determined from the DNA. Across this sample there are about 120,000 clones, with around three quarters seen only once. The biggest ten clones account for 2% to 3% of the sample.

The chain is encoded by TRBV5-1 joined to TRBJ2-5; TRBD2 could be the D gene, as 5 bases match. Input material: PBMCs. The source of this sequence is a female donor in good health and CMV-seronegative. At the DNA level, the sequence is TGCGCCAGCAGCTTGGTTAACGCGGTCGGGGTACAAGAGACCCAGTACTTC. It encodes CASSLVNAVGVQETQYF.